Below, 20 T cell receptor beta chains from the same sample are listed, as sequenced in a study of regulatory T cells in long-lasting Graves disease. Time point reported: persistent/refractory GD, antithyroid drugs over 5 years with positive TRAb. PBMC RNA was the source of the TCR library. In building TCR beta libraries, iRepertoire HTBI primers were used together with Arm-PCR of CDR3 regions. In TCRdb, the multiplex PCR reads were re-called with MiXCR into one record per CDR3 protein. The table lists over 300,000 distinct CDR3 sequences, about 18% of them singletons. The sample in question was peripheral blood mononuclear cells (PBMCs), obtained when the disease was refractory, from a patient treated with antithyroid drugs. These receptors were obtained from a female donor with Graves disease.

The rearrangement joins TRBV9 to TRBJ1-3; possible D gene TRBD1, 5 bases. V lost 3 bases and J lost 3, with 13 bases in between. The CDR3 is 15 residues long. Germline CDR1 is SGDLS and CDR2 is YYNGEE. The CDR3 loop reads CASSERGDFGNTIYF. The CDR3 region has the DNA TGTGCCAGCAGCGAGCGAGGGGACTTTGGAAACACCATATATTTT.

This chain joins TRBV30 and TRBJ2-3; 9 nucleotides match TRBD2. CDR3 length: 14 residues. Germline V gene lookup returns CDR1 GTSNPN and CDR2 SVGIG (reference sequence). V shed 4 bases, J shed 0 bases, and the junction held 2 bases outside the gene matches. CDR3 in DNA: TGTGCCTGGACTAGCGGGGTTAGCACAGATACGCAGTATTTT. This sequence encodes CAWTSGVSTDTQYF. Full variable domain (remainder filled in from reference TRBV30 and TRBJ2-3): SQTIHQWPATLVQPVGSPLSLECTVEGTSNPNLYWYRQAAGRGLQLLFYSVGIGQISSEVPQNLSASRPQDRQFILSSKKLLLSDSGFYLCAWTSGVSTDTQYFGPGTRLTVL.

The chain links TRBV3-1 to TRBJ2-1; 11 bases line up with TRBD2. The CDR3 runs 13 residues. J lost 12 bases, V lost 1 base, and 2 bases had no gene match. Germline CDR1 reads LGHDT; CDR2 reads YNNKEL (reference sequence). CDR3 in DNA: TGTGCCAGCAGCCAAGCCGGGACTAGCGGGCAGTTCTTC. This translates into CASSQAGTSGQFF.

This chain connects TRBV27 to TRBJ2-1; possibly TRBD2 for D (5 bases). Trimming pared 8 bases from V and 1 base from J, leaving 9 bases between. The CDR3 consists of 13 residues. Germline assignment: CDR1 MNHEY and CDR2 SMNVEV (reference sequence). In nucleotides, the CDR3 is TGTGCCAGCCTAGGCGGGTCCTACAATGAGCAGTTCTTC. Residues: CASLGGSYNEQFF.

This clonotype was detected many times. V usage is TRBV28 and J usage is TRBJ1-1; the match to TRBD1 covers 7 bases. Trimming cost V 8 bases and J 11 bases; bases outside gene matches: 26. CDR1 is MDHEN and CDR2 is SYDVKM in the germline V gene. There are 17 residues in the CDR3. The CDR3 nucleotides are TGTGCCAGCCCACCATCCTTCGGACAGGAGGCACGCATCGAGGCTTTCTTT. Residues: CASPPSFGQEARIEAFF.

This clonotype was counted between two and nine times. This chain uses TRBV4-1 with TRBJ1-5, with a tentative D call TRBD1 (5 bases). Germline-derived CDR1 and CDR2 are MGHRA and YSYEKL. The CDR3 loop spans 16 amino acids. V was clipped by 8 bases and J by 2 bases, with 19 bases between them. CDR3 sequence: CASARGAQAGNQPQHF. Written as DNA, the CDR3 is TGCGCCAGCGCCAGAGGGGCTCAGGCGGGCAATCAGCCCCAGCATTTT.

As concerns this clonotype: One junction end disagrees with the germline gene, perhaps due to a read error. The chain is built from TRBV7-2 and TRBJ2-7, with a weak D call TRBD2 (6 bases). The CDR3 has 13 residues. The germline gives CDR1 SGHTA, CDR2 FQGNSA. This chain's CDR3 is CTSSFVETSPLHF. CDR3 DNA sequence: TGTACCAGCAGCTTCGTTGAAACTAGCCCCTTGCACTTC.

At least ten counts were recorded for this clonotype. The chain is built from TRBV4-3 and TRBJ2-5, with D perhaps matching TRBD1 (5 bases). V lost 2 bases and J lost 0, with 10 bases in between. Germline V gives CDR1 LGHNA, CDR2 YSLEER. CDR3 length equals 15 residues. CDR3 loop: CASSQTAGYQETQYF. The CDR3 coding sequence is TGCGCCAGCAGCCAAACAGCAGGGTACCAAGAGACCCAGTACTTC.

This clonotype was picked up a small number of times. The chain employs TRBV6-1 and TRBJ1-5; unclear D gene. V gave up 5 bases and J gave up 6 bases, with 17 bases separating them. Germline V gene lookup returns CDR1 MNHNS and CDR2 SASEGT. This CDR3 region has 15 residues. The CDR3 region is CASSSGRPVRQPQHF. The CDR3, as DNA: TGTGCCAGCAGTTCTGGAAGGCCCGTTCGTCAGCCCCAGCATTTT.

The V gene is TRBV20-1, the J gene TRBJ2-1; D remains ambiguous. This CDR3 spans 15 amino acids. Trimming removed 3 bases from V and 8 bases from J, with 20 bases in between. CDR1 is DFQATT and CDR2 is SNEGSKA in the germline V gene (reference sequence). As DNA, the CDR3 is TGCAGTGCTAGGTCAGGCTTCCTCACTGTGGATGAGCAGTTCTTC. It codes for CSARSGFLTVDEQFF.

This clonotype was seen at least ten times. The junction departs from the called germline gene at one end, perhaps through a read error. The chain combines TRBV7-2 with TRBJ1-3; 12 nucleotides agree with TRBD1. The CDR3 has 14 residues. The germline CDR1 and CDR2 sequences are SGHTA and FQGNSA. The CDR3 region is CASTLGTGGFTIYF. CDR3 sequence (DNA): TGTGCCAGCACCTTAGGGACAGGGGGCTTCACCATATATTTT.

This clonotype has only a few counts. The rearrangement uses TRBV5-6 and TRBJ2-7, with 11 bases that match TRBD1. The CDR3 is 14 amino acids. The germline V gene has CDR1 SGHDT and CDR2 YYEEEE. The V and J ends lost 3 bases and 5 bases, in that order; junction bases with no gene match: 4. The CDR3, as DNA: TGTGCCAGCAGCTCGGGACAGGGGGTCCACGAGCAGTACTTC. This codes for CASSSGQGVHEQYF.

Points on this clonotype: Mismatch with germline at one junction end may stem from a read error. This chain joins TRBV11-1 and TRBJ1-4; D is possibly TRBD1 (5 bases). Germline V CDR1 and CDR2: SGHAT, FQDESV (reference sequence). CDR3 size: 16 residues. In DNA, the CDR3 is TGCGCCAGCAGCCGAAGGGTCCTACAGGTCGGCGAAAAACTGTTTTTT. It is translated as CASSRRVLQVGEKLFF. Full variable domain (rest looked up from reference TRBV11-1 and TRBJ1-4): EAEVAQSPRYKITEKSQAVAFWCDPISGHATLYWYRQILGQGPELLVQFQDESVVDDSQLPKDRFSAERLKGVDSTLKIQPAELGDSAMYLCASSRRVLQVGEKLFFGSGTQLSVL.

This clonotype appeared many times. The genes are TRBV15 and TRBJ1-2; weak D call: TRBD1 (5 bases). V was trimmed by 0 bases and J by 3 bases, leaving 11 bases between them. In germline, CDR1 is LNHNV, CDR2 YYDKDF (reference sequence). The CDR3 spans 15 residues. In DNA, the CDR3 is TGTGCCACCAGCAGAGATAGCCAGGGTCACTATGGCTACACCTTC. Its translation is CATSRDSQGHYGYTF.

This clonotype was detected ten times or more. This chain joins TRBV12-3 or TRBV12-4 and TRBJ2-7; unclear D gene. V lost 3 bases and J 3 bases, leaving 12 bases between the germline ends. The CDR3 is 14 amino acids. CDR3 in amino acids: CASSLPGYGYEQYF. CDR3 nucleotide sequence: TGTGCCAGCAGTTTGCCCGGGTATGGCTACGAGCAGTACTTC.

V gene TRBV5-1 combines with J gene TRBJ1-2; D not certain. The germline gives CDR1 SGHRS, CDR2 YFSETQ. Trimming took off 6 bases at V and 6 bases at J, with 21 bases between the two ends. The length of the CDR3 is 15 residues. The CDR3, as DNA: TGCGCCAGCACCAGGAACGGGGAGCTACCTAATGGCTACACCTTC. Translating it yields CASTRNGELPNGYTF.

There are many counts of this clonotype. This chain links TRBV6-5 with TRBJ2-6; perhaps TRBD2 as D (5 bases). The germline V gene has CDR1 MNHEY and CDR2 SVGAGI. The CDR3 is made up of 16 amino acids. Deletions cut 1 base from V and 4 bases from J, with 11 bases between. The CDR3 here is CASSYYGVSGANVLTF. The CDR3 nucleotides are TGTGCCAGCAGTTACTACGGGGTCTCCGGGGCCAACGTCCTGACTTTC.

This clonotype was recorded many times. The rearrangement joins TRBV2 to TRBJ2-7; D gene unclear. Trimming shortened V by 4 bases and J by 6 bases, and 10 bases separated the two germline ends. CDR3 length: 12 amino acids. Germline CDR1 and CDR2: SNHLY and FYNNEI. CDR3 in DNA: TGTGCCAGCAGTGCCGAAGTTGGCGAGCAGTACTTC. It encodes CASSAEVGEQYF. Full variable domain (remainder filled in from reference TRBV2 and TRBJ2-7): EPEVTQTPSHQVTQMGQEVILRCVPISNHLYFYWYRQILGQKVEFLVSFYNNEISEKSEIFDDQFSVERPDGSNFTLKIRSTKLEDSAMYFCASSAEVGEQYFGPGTRLTVT.

This clonotype has just a few counts. The chain uses TRBV20-1 and TRBJ1-5, with D possibly matching TRBD1 (6 bases). The V and J ends lost 6 bases and 2 bases respectively, with 23 bases between them. The CDR3 is made up of 17 amino acids. The V gene's germline CDR1 is DFQATT and CDR2 SNEGSKA (reference sequence). CDR3 in amino acids: CSALTGPNPRGNQPQHF. In nucleotides, the CDR3 is TGCAGTGCGCTGACAGGACCCAACCCGAGGGGCAATCAGCCCCAGCATTTT.

About this clonotype itself: Here the CDR3 omits its conserved ending phenylalanine or tryptophan, so a read error is the likely source. The chain uses TRBV7-9 and TRBJ2-7; tentative D call: TRBD1 (6 bases). This CDR3 has 13 amino acids. V was clipped by 5 bases and J by 3 bases, with 11 bases between them. The germline V gene has CDR1 SEHNR and CDR2 FQNEAQ (reference sequence). The CDR3 DNA reads as TGTGCCAGCAGCCAGGGACACCTCTACGAGCAGTACCTC. This gives the protein CASSQGHLYEQYL.